The 23 T cell receptor beta chains given below trace back to one sample, sequenced in a study of T cells after yellow fever vaccination. TCRdb independently ran MiXCR on the 5' RACE reads; one entry per CDR3 protein. Among a few hundred thousand distinct CDR3 sequences, 7.5% to 9.5% were seen once, and the ten largest hold 3% to 3.5%. Material: CD4+ T cells sorted from PBMCs, obtained 5 days after the yellow fever booster vaccination. These TCRs come from a man between 18 and 35 years old who received the YFV17D yellow fever vaccine.

The chain is built from TRBV6-2 or TRBV6-3 and TRBJ1-5, with D perhaps matching TRBD1 (5 bases). CDR1 and CDR2 (germline): MNHEY, SVGEGT. The CDR3 consists of 16 residues. V was clipped by 2 bases and J by 1 base, with 12 bases between them. CDR3 sequence: CASSYGAGFSNQPQHF. For the CDR3, the DNA is TGTGCCAGCAGTTACGGGGCAGGGTTCAGCAATCAGCCCCAGCATTTT.

This clonotype was observed at least ten times. This chain links TRBV23-1 with TRBJ2-1; TRBD2 is a possible D gene (6 bases). TRBV23-1 is designated an ORF whose function remains uncertain. The CDR3 spans 16 residues. The ends were cut back, 2 bases at V and 7 bases at J, with 18 bases in the middle. CDR3: CASSQPLKRAPNEQFF. CDR3 coding DNA: TGCGCCAGCAGTCAACCTTTAAAGCGGGCGCCTAATGAGCAGTTCTTC.

CDR3 in DNA: TGTGCCAGCAGGGAGCAGGAAAAACTGTTTTTT. This sequence encodes CASREQEKLFF. The V call is TRBV28, the J call TRBJ1-4; D gene ambiguous. Germline CDR1 and CDR2: MDHEN and SYDVKM. The V end lost 6 bases, the J end lost 8 bases, and 7 bases lay between the germline ends. The CDR3 totals 11 residues.

This clonotype appeared a few times. The chain combines TRBV20-1 with TRBJ1-4, with a possible D match to TRBD1 (6 bases). The ends were cut back, 3 bases at V and 0 bases at J, with 8 bases in the middle. The CDR3 contains 14 residues. Germline CDR1 is DFQATT and CDR2 is SNEGSKA (reference sequence). CDR3 loop: CSASRGSTNEKLFF. The CDR3 coding sequence is TGCAGTGCTAGCAGGGGATCAACTAATGAAAAACTGTTTTTT.

This clonotype has more than one count but fewer than ten. This sequence joins TRBV3-1 and TRBJ1-1, with D possibly being TRBD1 (5 bases). Trimming removed 3 bases at V and 3 bases at J, with 11 bases between. The CDR3 runs to 14 residues. Germline CDR1 and CDR2: LGHDT and YNNKEL (reference sequence). The chain's CDR3 is CASSQYGADTEAFF. The DNA of the CDR3 is TGTGCCAGCAGCCAGTACGGGGCGGACACTGAAGCTTTCTTT.

This clonotype came up many times. This chain joins TRBV12-3 or TRBV12-4 and TRBJ2-7; TRBD1 or TRBD2 may be the D gene (6 bases each). The CDR3 runs 14 residues. V was pared by 2 bases and J by 3 bases, with 11 bases between. This CDR3 is CASSLRGEDYEQYF. The CDR3 bases are TGTGCCAGCAGTTTAAGGGGGGAGGACTACGAGCAGTACTTC.

The V and J genes are TRBV10-3 and TRBJ1-1, with D unresolved. The V end lost 5 bases, the J end lost 3 bases, and 13 bases lay between the germline ends. This CDR3 has 14 residues. In germline, CDR1 is ENHRY, CDR2 SYGVKD. The CDR3 DNA is TGTGCCATCAGTACACGGGAGGGAGACACTGAAGCTTTCTTT. Its protein is CAISTREGDTEAFF.

This clonotype was picked up a small number of times. The CDR3 loop reads CASSQSRPSRVYEQYF. As DNA, the CDR3 is TGCGCCAGCAGTCAATCGCGCCCCTCTAGGGTCTACGAGCAGTACTTC. The chain links TRBV23-1 to TRBJ2-7; D is ambiguous. TRBV23-1 is filed as an ORF, its function uncertain. This CDR3 is built from 16 residues. V lost 0 bases to trimming and J lost 3 bases, with 15 bases between them.

This clonotype was seen a handful of times. The chain combines TRBV7-2 with TRBJ2-7, with TRBD2 matching over 7 bases. The CDR3 length is 15 residues. With V trimmed by 1 base and J by 1 base, 4 bases remained unmatched. CDR1 is SGHTA, CDR2 FQGNSA, per germline. The CDR3 reads CASSLGLAASYEQYF. The CDR3 nucleotides are TGTGCCAGCAGCTTAGGACTAGCTGCGTCCTACGAGCAGTACTTC.

This rearrangement joins TRBV4-3 to TRBJ1-3; TRBD1 matches 9 bases. The J segment lost 4 bases and the V segment lost 0 bases, leaving 7 bases of the junction unmatched. In germline, CDR1 is LGHNA, CDR2 YSLEER. There are 17 residues in the CDR3. In nucleotides, the CDR3 is TGCGCCAGCAGCCAAGATTGGACAGGGGTACTCGGAAACACCATATATTTT. It is translated as CASSQDWTGVLGNTIYF.

This clonotype was counted between two and nine times. The chain links TRBV7-2 to TRBJ2-5, with D unresolved. The V end was cut by 3 bases, the J end by 2 bases, with 10 bases between. Germline CDR1 SGHTA, CDR2 FQGNSA. The CDR3 runs 14 residues. CDR3 residues: CASSLMDGQETQYF. The CDR3 DNA sequence: TGTGCCAGCAGCTTGATGGACGGACAAGAGACCCAGTACTTC.

The rearrangement joins TRBV7-2 to TRBJ1-2; D might be TRBD1 (6 bases). This CDR3 has 15 residues. Trimming took off 5 bases at V and 2 bases at J, with 15 bases between the two ends. Germline CDR1 is SGHTA and CDR2 is FQGNSA. CDR3 bases: TGTGCCAGCAGCCTTAGCACAGGGAAGAACTATGGCTACACCTTC. This gives the protein CASSLSTGKNYGYTF.

This clonotype was seen at least ten times. The J gene is TRBJ1-2, the V gene TRBV12-3 or TRBV12-4; no clear D gene. V lost 3 bases and J lost 3, with 11 bases in between. The CDR3 has 14 residues. CDR3 protein: CASSLVPQDYGYTF. In DNA form, the CDR3 reads TGTGCCAGCAGTTTGGTCCCCCAGGACTATGGCTACACCTTC.

This chain connects TRBV20-1 to TRBJ2-2, with unresolved D. Trimming removed 0 bases from V and 4 bases from J, with 9 bases in between. The CDR3 contains 14 residues. Germline-derived CDR1 and CDR2 are DFQATT and SNEGSKA (reference sequence). The CDR3 region is CSAREEQITGELFF. Here the CDR3 DNA reads TGCAGTGCTAGAGAGGAGCAGATCACCGGGGAGCTGTTTTTT.

This clonotype was detected a few times. This rearrangement joins TRBV9 to TRBJ1-2; D perhaps matches TRBD1 (5 bases). Germline V gene lookup returns CDR1 SGDLS and CDR2 YYNGEE. V lost 2 bases and J 2 bases, leaving 16 bases between the germline ends. The CDR3 loop spans 16 amino acids. The CDR3 loop reads CASSVGGTLSNYGYTF. CDR3 coding DNA: TGTGCCAGCAGCGTCGGGGGGACCCTGTCCAACTATGGCTACACCTTC.

In its sample, this clonotype was seen many times. J is TRBJ1-2 and V is TRBV12-3 or TRBV12-4; D is possibly TRBD1 (5 bases). Trimming left V 3 bases short and J 4 bases short, with 12 bases between. The CDR3 runs to 14 residues. CDR3 DNA: TGTGCCAGCAGTTTCCGGGGGTCGGTCTATGGCTACACCTTC. Encoded protein: CASSFRGSVYGYTF.

This clonotype has just a few counts. This rearrangement joins TRBV7-3 to TRBJ2-1, with 11 bases identical to TRBD2. Germline values: CDR1 SGHTA, CDR2 FQGTGA. The ends lost 2 bases at V and 9 bases at J; junction bases unmatched: 6. The CDR3 is 15 residues long. CDR3 sequence (DNA): TGTGCCAGCAGCTTACTAGCGGGGGGCCGTAGTGAGCAGTTCTTC. Translated: CASSLLAGGRSEQFF.

In DNA, the CDR3 is TGTGCCACCAGTGACGCCGGGGGAAGCAATGAGCAGTTCTTC. This gives the protein CATSDAGGSNEQFF. The chain recombines TRBV24-1 with TRBJ2-1; D might be TRBD2 (6 bases). The CDR3 is 14 residues long. Trimming left V 4 bases short and J 6 bases short, with 12 bases between. Germline loops: CDR1 KGHDR, CDR2 SFDVKD.

The rearrangement links TRBV2 to TRBJ1-1; 7 bases line up with TRBD1. This CDR3 has 15 amino acids. The V gene end was trimmed by 4 bases and the J gene end by 1 base; junction bases not matched to a gene: 6. Germline V gene sequence: CDR1 SNHLY, CDR2 FYNNEI. CDR3 amino acids: CASSAQGPANTEAFF. For the CDR3, the DNA is TGTGCCAGCAGTGCACAGGGGCCAGCGAACACTGAAGCTTTCTTT.

This clonotype was observed a handful of times. J is TRBJ2-7 and V is TRBV18, with D hard to call. This CDR3 has 15 residues. The germline CDR1 and CDR2 sequences are KGHSH and LQKENI. V shed 4 bases and J shed 1 base, with 14 bases lying between them. This CDR3 is CASSQLRSASYEQYF. Here the CDR3 DNA reads TGTGCCAGCTCACAGCTGCGGAGCGCGTCCTACGAGCAGTACTTC.

This clonotype has just a few counts. The genes are TRBV20-1 and TRBJ2-1, with 9 bases lining up with TRBD2. Germline trimming cut 0 bases from V and 10 bases from J; bases unmatched to any gene: 10. This CDR3 has 15 residues. Germline V CDR1 and CDR2: DFQATT, SNEGSKA (reference sequence). CDR3 bases: TGCAGTGCTAGAGACCCCCAGCGGGGGGAGGGAGAGCAGTTCTTC. Encoded protein: CSARDPQRGEGEQFF.

This clonotype occurred a few times. The chain carries TRBV5-1 and TRBJ2-3, with 8 bases aligning to TRBD2. Germline assignment: CDR1 SGHRS and CDR2 YFSETQ. CDR3 size: 17 residues. The V gene end was trimmed by 2 bases and the J gene end by 5 bases; junction bases not matched to a gene: 13. CDR3: CASSFPGLGSLGDTQYF. In DNA form, the CDR3 reads TGCGCCAGCAGCTTTCCGGGACTAGGATCCTTGGGAGATACGCAGTATTTT.

V is TRBV7-2 and J is TRBJ2-4; D is perhaps TRBD2 (6 bases). The CDR3 has 13 amino acids. The germline V gene has CDR1 SGHTA and CDR2 FQGNSA. V gave up 1 base and J gave up 13 bases, with 14 bases separating them. The CDR3 here is CASSLGGVRIQYF. CDR3 coding DNA: TGTGCCAGCAGCTTAGGGGGGGTAAGGATCCAGTACTTC.